This entry is about one TCR beta chain. Its antigen is not yet known. Base qualities were left out, and no much larger clone turns up one base away. The record originates from a study of blood T cell repertoires in COVID-19 (dated by TCRdb to 2020 to 2021). At the level of the whole study: Samples from collaborators originated in the United States, Italy and Spain and spanned both the acute and convalescent phases of COVID-19. HLA class I and class II types, where available, came from metadata supplied by the sample provider rather than from assay-based typing. A de-identified subject ID, COVID-19 status, age in years and sex were almost always included in the sample metadata. The repertoires were made available in a free public database intended to serve as a resource for research on the immune response to SARS-CoV-2. Subjects who had been exposed to COVID-19, were actively infected with it, or had recovered from it provided the deeply sampled blood TCRbeta repertoires that made up the dataset. The samples were drawn from the first 160 participants of the ongoing ImmuneRACE study and from 1,200 or so subjects provided by 6 global collaborators. The prospective study material was composed of cDNA or gDNA derived from T cells, B-cell-depleted T cells, or PBMCs.

The immunoSEQ Assay, a bias-controlled multiplex PCR, was used to amplify TCRbeta CDR3 regions from genomic DNA. The paper's data handling went like this. The number of nucleated cells in each sample was estimated by amplification of reference gene primers within the assay. Sequence reads were collapsed and filtered to measure the absolute abundance of every unique TCRbeta CDR3 rearrangement. Productive Simpson clonality was computed per sample as the square root of Simpson's diversity index over productive rearrangements. Drawn from immuneACCESS, this table holds only the in-frame rearrangements with V and J called that TCRdb kept. Clones are partly lost; checked studies trace under half to an unresolved V gene and leave the rest unexplained. The D gene and trimming were derived from the DNA, and the V and J assignments and clone size from that table. The sample table holds over 95,000 clones, of which roughly 83% were seen once. The top ten clones comprise roughly 17% of the sample.

General conclusions and limits of the study: The quantity of clinical and demographic metadata differed by source and by participant and was supplied without curation.

The collaborating institutions used their own protocols to collect whole blood in K2EDTA tubes. Collaborator samples were shipped for TCRbeta analysis as frozen whole blood, isolated PBMCs, or DNA extracted from either sample type. The CDR3 holds 14 amino acids from the cysteine to the phenylalanine. The sequence is cut down to CDR3 DNA, 42 bases in frame from base 1. From the germline V gene (reference sequence), CDR1 is MNHNY and CDR2 is SVGAGI. V is pared back by 6 bases and J by 6 bases, with 12 bases lying between the germline termini. The receptor was derived from a woman in her fifties or sixties with acute or convalescent COVID-19. In this chain, TRBV6-6 is recombined with TRBJ1-6; tentative D gene TRBD1, with 5 bases matching. The sample comprised peripheral blood. The nucleotide sequence reads TGTGCCAGCAGCCTCATGGGGGGTAATTCACCCCTCCACTTT. Translation gives CASSLMGGNSPLHF.